Below, 18 T cell receptor beta chains from the same sample are listed, as sequenced in a study of a mutant IDH1 vaccine in newly diagnosed glioma. Their antigens remain unidentified. Sequencing used immunoSEQ multiplex PCR; TCRdb keeps in-frame clones, though not all of them. The sample has around 56,000 clones; around 81% are singletons. Time point of the sample: week 5, during vaccination. Topical imiquimod accompanied each vaccine dose, which consisted of 300 ug of mutant IDH1 20-mer peptide. Sample: PBMCs, taken from a glioma patient whose treatment included an IDH1 peptide vaccine. These TCRs come from a man younger than 40 with glioma.

The chain joins TRBV7-9 to TRBJ2-7, with 7 nucleotides matching TRBD1. Germline CDR1 reads SEHNR; CDR2 reads FQNEAQ (reference sequence). The trim removed 7 bases at V and 7 bases at J, leaving 19 bases unmatched. This CDR3 comprises 16 residues. CDR3 coding DNA: TGTGCCAGCACCTTTCATCGTACAGGGGCCCCTAGAGAGCAGTACTTC. This sequence encodes CASTFHRTGAPREQYF. The complete variable domain, with remaining parts taken from reference TRBV7-9 and TRBJ2-7, reads DTGVSQNPRHKITKRGQNVTFRCDPISEHNRLYWYRQTLGQGPEFLTYFQNEAQLEKSRLLSDRFSAERPKGSFSTLEIQRTEQGDSAMYLCASTFHRTGAPREQYFGPGTRLTVT.

The chain couples TRBV2 to TRBJ2-1, with 11 nucleotides matching TRBD1. The CDR3 runs 19 residues. The V and J ends lost 10 bases and 7 bases, in that order; junction bases with no gene match: 24. Per the germline V gene, CDR1 is SNHLY and CDR2 is FYNNEI. The chain's CDR3 is CATAGGSGTGGEPWNEQFF. The CDR3, as DNA: TGTGCCACCGCGGGAGGCAGTGGGACAGGGGGGGAGCCTTGGAATGAGCAGTTCTTC.

The rearrangement joins TRBV4-1 to TRBJ2-6; possible D gene TRBD1, 6 bases. Between the trimmed V and J ends, which lost 7 bases and 0 bases, there was a span of 16 bases. The CDR3 contains 17 residues. Looked up from germline, CDR1 is MGHRA and CDR2 is YSYEKL. The CDR3 loop reads CASNHRDGPSGANVLTF. DNA of the CDR3: TGCGCCAGCAACCACAGGGATGGGCCCTCTGGGGCCAACGTCCTGACTTTC.

The V and J genes are TRBV6-5 and TRBJ1-1; the D gene is possibly TRBD1 (6 bases). The germline CDR1 and CDR2 sequences are MNHEY and SVGAGI. The length of the CDR3 is 15 residues. The germline V and J ends were trimmed by 6 bases and 0 bases, with 14 bases remaining between them. The CDR3 DNA is TGTGCCAGCAGACCACAGGGTCTCATGAACACTGAAGCTTTCTTT. Translation gives CASRPQGLMNTEAFF.

The chain has TRBV21-1 and TRBJ1-1; no check of the table's D call, TRBD1, against the DNA was made. TRBV21-1 is a listed pseudogene. The CDR3 contains 19 residues. The CDR3 is CASSKVDSGSLFLPTEAFF. The CDR3 DNA reads as TGTGCCAGCAGCAAAGTAGATTCAGGGTCCCTCTTCTTACCCACTGAAGCTTTCTTT.

The chain links TRBV7-9 to TRBJ1-2; 7 bases map to TRBD1. Germline lookup yields CDR1 SEHNR and CDR2 FQNEAQ (reference sequence). The CDR3 has 15 amino acids. J was trimmed by 0 bases and V by 4 bases; bases with no gene match: 5. The CDR3, as DNA: TGTGCCAGCAGCTCGCGACAGGGTTCTAACTATGGCTACACCTTC. It is translated as CASSSRQGSNYGYTF.

The chain has TRBV27 and TRBJ2-5, with D unresolved. The CDR3 has 14 amino acids. The V end lost 0 bases, the J end lost 4 bases, and 9 bases lay between the germline ends. Germline V lookup: CDR1 MNHEY, CDR2 SMNVEV (reference sequence). As DNA, the CDR3 is TGTGCCAGCAGTTTATCAAACACGGGAGAGACCCAGTACTTC. Amino acid sequence: CASSLSNTGETQYF.

The chain couples TRBV9 to TRBJ2-7; tentatively, D is TRBD1 (6 bases). V lost 4 bases and J 2 bases, leaving 16 bases between the germline ends. Germline CDR1 SGDLS, CDR2 YYNGEE. The length of the CDR3 is 15 residues. In DNA, the CDR3 is TGTGCCAGCAGCACTCGACCGGACAGCACCTACGAGCAGTACTTC. Its translation: CASSTRPDSTYEQYF.

The chain's CDR3 is CASNWVGDQPQHF. The DNA of the CDR3 is TGTGCCAGCAACTGGGTTGGCGATCAGCCCCAGCATTTT. The V gene is TRBV2, the J gene TRBJ1-5; unclear D gene. Germline V gene sequence: CDR1 SNHLY, CDR2 FYNNEI. The CDR3 is 13 amino acids. Trimming shortened V by 7 bases and J by 5 bases, and 12 bases separated the two germline ends.

The table lists this clone with a few counts. This chain uses TRBV6-5 with TRBJ1-1; no reliable D call. The CDR3 totals 15 residues. Deletions cut 3 bases from V and 0 bases from J, with 11 bases between. The germline V gene has CDR1 MNHEY and CDR2 SVGAGI. The CDR3 loop is CASSYKVLMNTEAFF. The CDR3 nucleotides are TGTGCCAGCAGTTATAAGGTCCTGATGAACACTGAAGCTTTCTTT.

This chain uses TRBV13 with TRBJ2-5; D might be TRBD2 (6 bases). CDR1 and CDR2 (germline): PRHDT, FYEKMQ (reference sequence). This CDR3 is 14 amino acids long. Deletions cut 3 bases from V and 2 bases from J, with 10 bases between. The CDR3 region has the DNA TGTGCCAGCAGCTTTCCGGGACTTCAAGAGACCCAGTACTTC. Translation gives CASSFPGLQETQYF.

The V call is TRBV19, the J call TRBJ2-6; maybe TRBD1 (6 bases). With 8 bases removed from V and 0 bases from J, the gap between germline ends came to 17 bases. This CDR3 is built from 17 residues. The germline V gene has CDR1 LNHDA and CDR2 SQIVND (reference sequence). Here the CDR3 reads CASSLDSAFSGANVLTF. DNA of the CDR3: TGTGCCAGTTCTTTGGACAGCGCTTTCTCTGGGGCCAACGTCCTGACTTTC.

The J gene is TRBJ2-7, the V gene TRBV10-2; D remains unclear. V gave up 4 bases and J gave up 4 bases, with 8 bases separating them. The CDR3 is 12 residues long. The V gene's germline CDR1 is WSHSY and CDR2 SAAADI. The CDR3 DNA sequence: TGCGCCAGCAGTGGATCCGGATACGAGCAGTACTTC. It encodes CASSGSGYEQYF.

J is TRBJ1-6 and V is TRBV6-5, with 11 positions matching TRBD1. The CDR3 runs 15 residues. V shed 7 bases, J shed 6 bases, and the junction held 5 bases outside the gene matches. Germline assignment: CDR1 MNHEY and CDR2 SVGAGI. This CDR3 reads CASTGQGAFNSPLHF. The CDR3 nucleotides read TGTGCCAGCACCGGACAGGGGGCCTTTAATTCACCCCTCCACTTT.

The genes are TRBV5-6 and TRBJ1-1; D is unclear. V was clipped by 0 bases and J by 1 base, with 13 bases between them. Looked up from germline, CDR1 is SGHDT and CDR2 is YYEEEE. The CDR3 extends over 16 amino acids. CDR3: CASSLAGGIPNTEAFF. The DNA for the CDR3 is TGTGCCAGCAGCTTGGCTGGTGGAATCCCGAACACTGAAGCTTTCTTT.

The V gene is TRBV7-9, the J gene TRBJ2-5, with 9 bases aligning to TRBD1. The tail of the sequence fits TRBJ2-7 better, so the J call may be wrong. This CDR3 is built from 15 residues. CDR1 is SEHNR, CDR2 FQNEAQ, per germline (reference sequence). CDR3 coding DNA: TGTGCCAGCAGCTCGGCAGACAGGGGGATCTACGAGCAGTACTTC. Translating gives CASSSADRGIYEQYF.

V gene TRBV27 combines with J gene TRBJ2-7, with D perhaps assigned TRBD1 or TRBD2 (5 bases each). V lost 7 bases and J 3 bases, leaving 19 bases between the germline ends. The CDR3 is 15 residues long. Per germline, CDR1 MNHEY and CDR2 SMNVEV (reference sequence). The CDR3 is CASKRTGLIGYEQYF. The CDR3 nucleotides are TGTGCCAGCAAAAGGACGGGGCTGATCGGCTACGAGCAGTACTTC.

The CDR3 sequence: CASSLTTLRGRRGNQPQHF. The CDR3 DNA follows: TGTGCCAGCAGCTTAACAACCCTCAGGGGGCGGCGAGGCAATCAGCCCCAGCATTTT. J is TRBJ1-5 and V is TRBV7-8; 8 positions match TRBD1. The CDR3 extends over 19 amino acids. With 2 bases clipped from V and 2 bases from J, the junction kept 14 bases outside the gene matches. The V gene's germline CDR1 is SGHVS and CDR2 FQNEAQ.